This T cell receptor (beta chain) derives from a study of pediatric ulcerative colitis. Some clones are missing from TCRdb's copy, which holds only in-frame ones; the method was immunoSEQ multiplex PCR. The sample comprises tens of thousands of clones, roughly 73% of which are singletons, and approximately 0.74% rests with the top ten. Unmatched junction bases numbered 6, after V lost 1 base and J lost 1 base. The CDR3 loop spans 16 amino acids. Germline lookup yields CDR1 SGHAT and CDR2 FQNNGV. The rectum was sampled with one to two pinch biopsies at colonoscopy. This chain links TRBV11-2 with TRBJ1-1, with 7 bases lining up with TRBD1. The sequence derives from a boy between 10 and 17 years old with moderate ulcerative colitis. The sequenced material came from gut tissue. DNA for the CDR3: TGTGCCAGCAGCTTAGGCCCGGGGACAGCGAACACTGAAGCTTTCTTT. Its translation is CASSLGPGTANTEAFF.